Listed below are T cell receptor beta chains from one sample, sequenced in a study of cytomegalovirus exposure and HLA in healthy donors. Profiled with immunoSEQ multiplex PCR; TCRdb holds only in-frame clones, not every one. The sample consists of around 150,000 clones, roughly 80% of them appearing once. Sequences were obtained from PBMCs. Source of these receptors: a man aged 25 to 45 in good health and CMV-seropositive. CDR3s include the opening cysteine and the closing phenylalanine or tryptophan.

TRBV6-1 CASSERRGGGNEQFF
TRBV28 CASSLHLAYEQYF
TRBV7-2 CASSGRTGGMVTQYF
TRBV9 CASSVVTDTQYF
TRBV10-3 CAISGTSGTDTQYF
TRBV10-3 CAISDSDRLRLEQYF
TRBV6-6 CASSNGQGNEKNTIYF
TRBV9 CASSGTGGAGSPLHF
TRBV7-9 CASSEGNSPLHF
TRBV6-1 CASSESPHRGLGTQYF
TRBV25-1 CASSSNRRAFF
TRBV7-2 CASSETGHMNTEAFF
TRBV7-7 CASSLGAAIQETQYF
TRBV4-3 CASSQGAPNNEKLFF
TRBV7-9 CASRSHTPGGRDEQFF
TRBV27 CASSTDRGRDQPQHF
TRBV6-6 CASSPRDRGGNEQFF
TRBV9 CASSVEAGAYNEQFF
TRBV10-3 CAISGGLAENTQYF
TRBV27 CASSLREEETQYF
TRBV5-1 CASSLEGTGLYGYTF
TRBV6-1 CASRQGAAQETQYF
TRBV5-1 CASSIDRSSYSSPLHF
TRBV5-4 CASSFQGHSEGYTF
TRBV5-1 CASSLVSGNTEAFF
TRBV5-1 CASSQTGTRGQETQYF
TRBV4-1 CASSLEAGPLGRAQYF
TRBV6-1 CASSEAGQSTDTQYF
TRBV4-1 CASSQDRGLIDQPQHF
TRBV6-4 CASSGSGGTTDTQYF
TRBV6-1 CASSLTGENEKLFF
TRBV7-3 CASSSRTGASYNEQFF
TRBV28 CASSSRTINYGYTF
TRBV4-3 CASSQDPGQTHNEQFF
TRBV5-1 CASSSGGGNYGYTF
TRBV5-4 CASSMTGEETQYF
TRBV2 CASSVQANTIYF
TRBV4-1 CASSQEGRGGSFGNQPQHF
TRBV15 CATSREGPNEKLFF
TRBV5-5 CASSLRAEAFF
TRBV28 CASSFQRGGYTF
TRBV9 CASSVGGSTDTQYF
TRBV5-6 CASSLAGTIRSYEQYF